The 31 T cell receptor beta chains reported below all come from one sample, sequenced in a study of T cell clonality in common variable immunodeficiency. Study conclusions and caveats: Common variable immunodeficiency TCR beta sequences reportedly had fewer deletions and N-nucleotide insertions.

Profiling relied on immunoSEQ multiplex PCR, and the TCRdb table lists in-frame clones only, not all of them. Recorded here are about 26,000 clones, none singletons. These receptors' antigens are unknown. The sequenced sample was peripheral blood mononuclear cells. These receptors were collected from a human donor with common variable immunodeficiency.

Ten or more counts support this clone. The CDR3 end is not reached by the read, which stops 3 residues before it; the germline J gene fills it in. The gene calls are TRBV5-1 and TRBJ1-5; D is perhaps TRBD1 (5 bases). V lost 7 bases to trimming and J lost 4 bases, with 15 bases between them. In germline, CDR1 is SGHRS, CDR2 YFSETQ. This CDR3 region has 14 residues. CDR3 protein: CASAPMGGNQPQHF. CDR3 DNA (partial): TGCGCCAGCGCACCCATGGGGGGAAATCAGCCC.

In its sample, this clone was seen many times. Read coverage stops 3 residues before the CDR3 terminus; the germline J gene supplies the remainder. The rearrangement uses TRBV5-6 and TRBJ2-7, with 10 positions matching TRBD1. CDR1 and CDR2 (germline): SGHDT, YYEEEE. This CDR3 has 15 amino acids. V shed 3 bases, J shed 3 bases, and the junction held 6 bases outside the gene matches. This CDR3 reads CASSYPGQGIYEQYF. The part of the CDR3 DNA that was read is TGTGCCAGCAGCTACCCGGGACAGGGGATCTACGAG.

This clone was seen more than once but under ten times. The CDR3 extends 3 residues past the end of the read, so its final part is completed from the germline J gene. The chain joins TRBV10-2 to TRBJ2-5; 8 bases match TRBD1. The germline CDR1 and CDR2 sequences are WSHSY and SAAADI. V gave up 7 bases and J gave up 3 bases; unmatched junction bases: 1. The CDR3 runs to 12 residues. Incomplete CDR3 DNA: TGCGCCAGCATGACAGGGGAAGAGACC. Translating it yields CASMTGEET. The whole CDR3 sequence is CASMTGEETQYF.

This clone was seen at least ten times. The read falls 3 residues short of the CDR3 end, and the missing part is taken from the germline J gene. The chain is built from TRBV18 and TRBJ1-5; unclear D gene. Germline V gene data show CDR1 as KGHSH and CDR2 as LQKENI. The CDR3 contains 14 residues. Trimming pared 2 bases from V and 4 bases from J, leaving 9 bases between. The CDR3 spells CASSPSRANQPQHF. The sequenced CDR3 bases are TGTGCCAGCTCACCATCGAGGGCAAATCAGCCC.

This clone was counted only a few times. The read stops 3 residues short of the end of the CDR3; the missing end is completed from the germline J gene. The chain combines TRBV18 with TRBJ1-6; D is perhaps TRBD1 (6 bases). V was cut by 2 bases and J by 8 bases, with 16 bases left in between. CDR1 and CDR2 from the germline V gene are KGHSH and LQKENI. The CDR3 loop spans 16 amino acids. Partial CDR3 DNA: TGTGCCAGCTCACCAGGGAGGGGACATGAGTATTCACCC. It is translated as CASSPGRGHEYSP. The whole CDR3 reads CASSPGRGHEYSPLHF.

This clone showed up just a few times. Coverage ceases 3 residues before the CDR3 finishes, and the germline J gene fills in the end. The chain uses TRBV20-1 and TRBJ1-3, with TRBD1 identical over 8 bases. V was pared by 4 bases and J by 8 bases, with 13 bases of the junction left unmatched. Germline V gene sequence: CDR1 DFQATT, CDR2 SNEGSKA (reference sequence). This CDR3 comprises 15 residues. Incomplete CDR3 DNA: TGCAGTGCTATTCAGGGGGCTGGGGGAGGACACACC. Protein product: CSAIQGAGGGHT. In full, the CDR3 reads CSAIQGAGGGHTIYF.

This clone is large by share. The CDR3 region is CASSLGTVYEQFF. The CDR3 bases that were read are TGTGCCAGCAGCTTAGGGACAGTCTATGAG. The V and J genes are TRBV7-3 and TRBJ2-1; TRBD1 matches at 7 bases. The sequenced fragment ends 3 residues before the CDR3 boundary, so the rest is inferred from the germline J gene. J lost 8 bases, V lost 2 bases, and 3 bases had no gene match. Germline loops: CDR1 SGHTA, CDR2 FQGTGA. CDR3 length: 13 residues.

This clone was found many times. The read halts 3 residues ahead of the CDR3 end, with the missing end drawn from the germline J gene. The chain couples TRBV2 to TRBJ2-3; the match to TRBD2 covers 11 bases. CDR1 and CDR2 from the germline V gene are SNHLY and FYNNEI. V was pared by 3 bases and J by 2 bases, with 1 base of the junction left unmatched. The CDR3 covers 15 residues. CDR3 DNA (partial): TGTGCCAGCAGTGAGACTAGCGGGAACACAGATACG. Translated: CASSETSGNTDT. The complete CDR3 protein is CASSETSGNTDTQYF.

This clone appeared a few times. The read halts 3 residues ahead of the CDR3 end, with the missing end drawn from the germline J gene. The chain carries TRBV7-9 and TRBJ1-6; a weak D match, TRBD1 (6 bases). CDR1 is SEHNR and CDR2 is FQNEAQ in the germline V gene (reference sequence). The CDR3 sequence is 14 residues long. Trimming stripped 3 bases from V and 10 bases from J, with 13 bases between. Incomplete CDR3 DNA: TGTGCCAGCAGCTTGAGGGGGTCAGGGTCACCC. It is translated as CASSLRGSGSP. The complete CDR3 protein is CASSLRGSGSPLHF.

This clone has a count of ten or more. The read ends 3 residues shy of where the CDR3 ends; the end is completed using the germline J gene. The rearrangement joins TRBV7-9 to TRBJ1-1; 8 bases align to TRBD1. CDR3 length: 14 residues. Unmatched junction bases numbered 5, after V lost 4 bases and J lost 4 bases. Germline V gene data show CDR1 as SEHNR and CDR2 as FQNEAQ (reference sequence). The CDR3 DNA, read in part, is TGTGCCAGCAGCTCCGGACAGGGTAGCACTGAA. It translates to CASSSGQGSTE. The whole CDR3 is CASSSGQGSTEAFF.

There are a few counts of this clone. The sequence runs out 3 residues before the end of the CDR3; the remainder is reconstructed from the germline J gene. This chain links TRBV7-8 with TRBJ2-1; TRBD1 matches 8 bases. This CDR3 comprises 14 residues. Germline loops: CDR1 SGHVS, CDR2 FQNEAQ. V was clipped by 5 bases and J by 9 bases; unmatched bases: 9. The CDR3 bases that were read are TGTGCCAGCAGCCTAAAGGGACAGGCGGGTGAG. Translated: CASSLKGQAGE. In full, the CDR3 is CASSLKGQAGEQFF.

In this sample, this clone turned up many times. The read finishes 3 residues shy of the CDR3 end, and the germline J gene is used to complete it. The V and J genes are TRBV6-2 or TRBV6-3 and TRBJ2-5; 8 bases are a match to TRBD1. Germline V lookup: CDR1 MNHEY, CDR2 SVGEGT. V was pared by 6 bases and J by 3 bases, with 9 bases of the junction left unmatched. CDR3 length: 15 residues. CDR3: CASRPTGTGKETQYF. The DNA read from the CDR3 is TGTGCCAGCAGGCCAACCGGGACAGGAAAAGAGACC.

This clone turned up a few times. The CDR3 end lies 3 residues beyond the end of the read and is filled in from the germline J gene. The chain couples TRBV7-8 to TRBJ2-1, with 7 bases fitting TRBD2. Germline V gene lookup returns CDR1 SGHVS and CDR2 FQNEAQ. This CDR3 spans 14 amino acids. V dropped 4 bases and J dropped 6; count of bases not matched to a gene: 6. The CDR3 DNA, read in part, is TGTGCCAGCAGCTGGCTAGCGGATACCAATGAG. It encodes CASSWLADTNE. The full CDR3 is CASSWLADTNEQFF.

This clone was observed at least ten times. The read halts 3 residues ahead of the CDR3 end, with the missing end drawn from the germline J gene. This chain connects TRBV30 to TRBJ1-2; D is perhaps TRBD1 (5 bases). V lost 1 base and J lost 4, with 22 bases in between. The V gene's germline CDR1 is GTSNPN and CDR2 SVGIG (reference sequence). The length of the CDR3 is 17 residues. Incomplete CDR3 DNA: TGTGCCTGGAGTGCGCCCACACGGACACCCACAAGCTATGGC. Its translation: CAWSAPTRTPTSYG. The entire CDR3 sequence reads CAWSAPTRTPTSYGYTF.

This clone appeared many times. The missing CDR3 end, 3 residues past where the read stops, is filled in from the germline J gene. The chain combines TRBV2 with TRBJ2-7; TRBD1 agrees at 9 bases. Germline V gives CDR1 SNHLY, CDR2 FYNNEI. The V and J ends lost 3 bases and 0 bases, in that order; junction bases with no gene match: 6. CDR3 length equals 16 residues. The CDR3 DNA, read in part, is TGTGCCAGCAGTGACCCGGGACAGGGTATCTCCTACGAG. This translates into CASSDPGQGISYE. The full CDR3 reads CASSDPGQGISYEQYF. The full variable domain, its missing parts supplied by reference TRBV2 and TRBJ2-7, is EPEVTQTPSHQVTQMGQEVILRCVPISNHLYFYWYRQILGQKVEFLVSFYNNEISEKSEIFDDQFSVERPDGSNFTLKIRSTKLEDSAMYFCASSDPGQGISYEQYFGPGTRLTVT.

This clone was picked up a small number of times. The CDR3 region is CSVELGVETQYF. The sequenced part of the CDR3 DNA is TGCAGCGTTGAGTTGGGCGTAGAGACC. V and J are TRBV29-1 and TRBJ2-5; D call uncertain. The read ends 3 residues shy of where the CDR3 ends; the end is completed using the germline J gene. Looked up from germline, CDR1 is SQVTM and CDR2 is ANQGSEA. This CDR3 has 12 residues. Trimming took 3 bases from V and 4 from J, leaving 9 bases between them.

At least ten counts were recorded for this clone. The read ends 3 residues before the CDR3 terminus; that terminus is restored from the germline J gene. V and J are TRBV7-3 and TRBJ1-6; 7 bases fit TRBD1. V trimming: 4 bases; J trimming: 7 bases; junction bases outside the gene matches: 4. Germline CDR1 is SGHTA and CDR2 is FQGTGA. The CDR3 runs 14 residues. The CDR3 bases that were read are TGTGCCAGCAGCTCGGGGACAGCGAATTCACCC. Protein: CASSSGTANSP. The complete CDR3 sequence is CASSSGTANSPLHF. Together with reference TRBV7-3 and TRBJ1-6, the CDR3 gives the full variable domain: GAGVSQTPSNKVTEKGKYVELRCDPISGHTALYWYRQSLGQGPEFLIYFQGTGAADDSGLPNDRFFAVRPEGSVSTLKIQRTERGDSAVYLCASSSGTANSPLHFGNGTRLTVT.

About this clone: With the read ending 3 residues before the CDR3 end, the germline J gene is used to fill in that end. The chain uses TRBV7-2 and TRBJ2-5; 7 bases match TRBD1. V lost 7 bases, J lost 7 bases, and 15 bases stayed unmatched. The CDR3 length is 15 residues. Per the germline V gene, CDR1 is SGHTA and CDR2 is FQGNSA. The CDR3 protein is CASTLTDRISWTQYF. The sequenced CDR3 bases are TGTGCCAGCACCCTAACGGACAGGATTTCATGGACC.

This clone came up many times. The read ends 3 residues early relative to the CDR3; the germline J gene fills the gap. This sequence joins TRBV13 and TRBJ2-3, with a weak D call TRBD2 (5 bases). The V end lost 5 bases, the J end lost 5 bases, and 14 bases lay between the germline ends. CDR1 PRHDT and CDR2 FYEKMQ come from the germline V gene (reference sequence). The CDR3 contains 14 residues. The CDR3 DNA, read in part, is TGTGCCAGCAGCGAGGCGGGTACGGGAGATACG. It yields the protein CASSEAGTGDT. The whole CDR3 protein reads CASSEAGTGDTQYF.

This clone was observed a handful of times. The DNA read from the CDR3 is TGCGCCAGCACCTCTGGGGTGGGGGGAAGCACAGATACG. It encodes CASTSGVGGSTDT. The full CDR3 is CASTSGVGGSTDTQYF. The chain has TRBV5-1 and TRBJ2-3; D may be TRBD2 (6 bases). The read terminates 3 residues ahead of where the CDR3 ends, so the germline J gene completes it. The V gene's germline CDR1 is SGHRS and CDR2 YFSETQ. The CDR3 spans 16 residues. V was pared by 6 bases and J by 0 bases, with 17 bases between.

This clone was counted ten times or more. With the read ending 3 residues before the CDR3 end, the germline J gene is used to fill in that end. This sample also contains other DNA sequences that code for the same CDR3. The chain carries TRBV5-1 and TRBJ1-2; weak D call: TRBD1 (6 bases). This CDR3 has 12 amino acids. Germline-derived CDR1 and CDR2 are SGHRS and YFSETQ. This CDR3 reads CASSLAGGGYTF. The CDR3 DNA, read in part, is TGCGCCAGCAGCTTGGCTGGGGGCGGC.

This clone counts as large. Read data end 3 residues before the CDR3 end; the end is taken from the germline J gene. The rearrangement links TRBV9 to TRBJ1-2, with D maybe TRBD1 (5 bases). V gave up 0 bases and J gave up 6 bases, with 9 bases separating them. Germline CDR1 is SGDLS and CDR2 is YYNGEE. CDR3 size: 13 residues. CDR3 residues: CASSVEGEDGYTF. The DNA read from the CDR3 is TGTGCCAGCAGCGTAGAAGGGGAGGATGGC.

This clone turned up a few times. The CDR3 goes on 3 residues after the read ends, and that part is filled in from the germline J gene. The chain couples TRBV5-1 to TRBJ2-5; 9 bases are shared with TRBD2. V was pared by 5 bases and J by 1 base, with 6 bases of the junction left unmatched. Germline lookup yields CDR1 SGHRS and CDR2 YFSETQ. The CDR3 is made up of 15 amino acids. The CDR3 here is CASREAGGSQETQYF. The covered CDR3 bases are TGCGCCAGCAGGGAAGCGGGGGGCTCCCAAGAGACC.

This clone was seen only a few times. Read sequence stops 3 residues before the CDR3 end, and the germline J gene provides the missing end. The gene calls are TRBV11-3 and TRBJ2-1; D call uncertain. The CDR3 runs 13 residues. Germline assignment: CDR1 SGHNT and CDR2 YENEEA. V lost 1 base, J lost 7 bases, and 8 bases lay in between. CDR3 in amino acids: CASSLALENEQFF. CDR3 DNA (partial): TGTGCCAGCAGCTTAGCTCTAGAAAATGAG.

A note on this clone: With the read ending 3 residues before the CDR3 end, the germline J gene is used to fill in that end. The chain couples TRBV11-2 to TRBJ2-7; 8 nucleotides align to TRBD2. The V segment lost 5 bases and the J segment 2 bases; nucleotides outside the gene matches: 2. CDR1 is SGHAT, CDR2 FQNNGV, per germline. This CDR3 is built from 13 residues. The CDR3 loop is CASSAGGAYEQYF. Incomplete CDR3 DNA: TGTGCCAGCAGCGCGGGGGGCGCCTACGAG. Full variable domain (outside the CDR3, taken from reference TRBV11-2 and TRBJ2-7): EAGVAQSPRYKIIEKRQSVAFWCNPISGHATLYWYQQILGQGPKLLIQFQNNGVVDDSQLPKDRFSAERLKGVDSTLKIQPAKLEDSAVYLCASSAGGAYEQYFGPGTRLTVT.

A remark on this clone: Read data end 3 residues before the CDR3 end; the end is taken from the germline J gene. V and J are TRBV19 and TRBJ1-1; D gene unclear. Germline V CDR1 and CDR2: LNHDA, SQIVND (reference sequence). The CDR3 is 16 amino acids. Trimming left V 7 bases short and J 1 base short, with 19 bases between. The CDR3 reads CASNHLRRASNTEAFF. The sequenced CDR3 bases are TGTGCCAGTAACCATCTTCGGCGGGCTTCGAACACTGAA.

This clone showed up just a few times. The read finishes 3 residues shy of the CDR3 end, and the germline J gene is used to complete it. The rearrangement uses TRBV11-2 and TRBJ1-3; D is ambiguous. The V end lost 8 bases, the J end lost 2 bases, and 16 bases lay between the germline ends. The CDR3 loop spans 15 amino acids. In germline, CDR1 is SGHAT, CDR2 FQNNGV. This CDR3 is CASGLTAYAGNTIYF. Partial CDR3 DNA: TGTGCCAGCGGGCTAACGGCATACGCTGGAAACACC.

Comments on this clone: The read halts 3 residues ahead of the CDR3 end, with the missing end drawn from the germline J gene. The chain is built from TRBV7-3 and TRBJ2-5, with 10 nucleotides matching TRBD1. CDR3 length: 15 residues. Germline V gives CDR1 SGHTA, CDR2 FQGTGA. With V trimmed by 5 bases and J by 5 bases, 8 bases remained unmatched. The part of the CDR3 DNA that was read is TGTGCCAGCAGCCTTGGACAGGGGGGGTGGGAGACC. It is translated as CASSLGQGGWET. The whole CDR3 protein reads CASSLGQGGWETQYF.

In this sample, this clone turned up many times. The CDR3 end is not reached by the read, which stops 3 residues before it; the germline J gene fills it in. This rearrangement joins TRBV30 to TRBJ1-4; TRBD1 might be the D (5 bases). This CDR3 has 15 amino acids. CDR1 and CDR2 (germline): GTSNPN, SVGIG (reference sequence). Trimming left V 4 bases short and J 6 bases short, with 18 bases between. The CDR3 DNA, read in part, is TGTGCCTGGAACCTGGGGGGGGATAAGGATGAAAAA. As protein: CAWNLGGDKDEK. The CDR3 reads in full as CAWNLGGDKDEKLFF.

This clone appeared many times. The read ends 3 residues before the CDR3 terminus; that terminus is restored from the germline J gene. The chain employs TRBV6-1 and TRBJ2-1; D not certain. Trimming removed 1 base from V and 6 bases from J, with 10 bases in between. Germline CDR1 and CDR2: MNHNS and SASEGT. The CDR3 loop spans 14 amino acids. CDR3 residues: CASSEVFAANEQFF. The covered CDR3 bases are TGTGCCAGCAGTGAAGTATTTGCGGCCAATGAG.

This clone was recorded a few times. Sequencing ends 3 residues short of the CDR3 end; the germline J gene provides the rest. V and J are TRBV19 and TRBJ2-6; TRBD1 matches 9 bases. This CDR3 is 17 amino acids long. V lost 8 bases to trimming and J lost 2 bases; unmatched junction nucleotides: 10. In germline, CDR1 is LNHDA, CDR2 SQIVND (reference sequence). CDR3 region: CASWKGQGRPGANVLTF. The sequenced part of the CDR3 DNA is TGTGCCAGTTGGAAGGGACAGGGTCGACCTGGGGCCAACGTC.